The sequence of this TCR beta chain was determined in a study of blood T cell repertoires in COVID-19. Overall study: The samples span acute and convalescent COVID-19 from the United States, Italy and Spain. T cells, B-cell-depleted T cells, or PBMCs provided the cDNA or gDNA that served as material.

Germline CDR1 reads GTSNPN; CDR2 reads SVGIG (reference sequence). CDR3 length equals 14 residues. Trimming removed 3 bases from V and 0 bases from J, with 9 bases in between. The sample holds a few counts of this clone. In the original processing: Amplification from reference gene primers served as the basis for estimated nucleated cell counts. Assay: immunoSEQ multiplex PCR; the TCRdb copy retains only in-frame clones and omits some. D and trimming were read from the DNA, whereas the V and J calls and clone size are those reported in that table. The sample holds some 230,000 clones, 80% to 85% seen once.

The TCR was taken from a woman aged 60-70 years with acute or convalescent COVID-19. The sequencing input was peripheral blood. V is TRBV30 and J is TRBJ1-3; D gene ambiguous. The CDR3 loop is CAWRPANSGNTIYF. Written as DNA, the CDR3 is TGTGCCTGGAGGCCCGCGAACTCTGGAAACACCATATATTTT.